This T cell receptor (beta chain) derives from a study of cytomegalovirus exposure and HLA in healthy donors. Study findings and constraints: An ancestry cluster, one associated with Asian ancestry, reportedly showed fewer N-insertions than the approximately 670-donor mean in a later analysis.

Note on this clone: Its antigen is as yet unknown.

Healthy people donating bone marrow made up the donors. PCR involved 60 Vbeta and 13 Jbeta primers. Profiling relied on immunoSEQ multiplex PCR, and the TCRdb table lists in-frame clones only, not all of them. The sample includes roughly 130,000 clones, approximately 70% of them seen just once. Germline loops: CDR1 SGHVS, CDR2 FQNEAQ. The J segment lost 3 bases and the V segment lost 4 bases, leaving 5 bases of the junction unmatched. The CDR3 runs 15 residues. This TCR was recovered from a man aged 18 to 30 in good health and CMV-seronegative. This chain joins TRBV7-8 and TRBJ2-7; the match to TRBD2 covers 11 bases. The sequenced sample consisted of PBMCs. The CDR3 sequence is CASSYASGGLYEQYF. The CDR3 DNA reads TGTGCCAGCAGCTACGCTAGCGGGGGGCTCTACGAGCAGTACTTC. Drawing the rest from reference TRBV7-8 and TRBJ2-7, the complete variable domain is GAGVSQSPRYKVAKRGQDVALRCDPISGHVSLFWYQQALGQGPEFLTYFQNEAQLDKSGLPSDRFFAERPEGSVSTLKIQRTQQEDSAVYLCASSYASGGLYEQYFGPGTRLTVT.